This T cell receptor (beta chain) was profiled in a study of T cell changes during pregnancy in multiple sclerosis. TCRdb's table, derived via immunoSEQ multiplex PCR, lists solely in-frame clones and lacks some. Found here are nearly 60,000 clones, roughly nine tenths of them singletons; the top ten hold around 0.5%. The CDR3 contains 16 residues. With 6 bases clipped from V and 2 bases from J, the junction kept 13 bases outside the gene matches. CDR1 SGHTA and CDR2 FQGNSA come from the germline V gene. Sequences were derived from CD4+ T cells from peripheral blood mononuclear cells, sampled after pregnancy. This clonotype originated in a female donor in good health, enrolled as a control in a pregnancy study. This chain connects TRBV7-2 to TRBJ2-7, with 7 bases that match TRBD1. The CDR3: CASSSPRDRRTYEQYF. The CDR3 region has the DNA TGTGCCAGCAGTTCTCCTCGGGACAGACGAACCTACGAGCAGTACTTC.